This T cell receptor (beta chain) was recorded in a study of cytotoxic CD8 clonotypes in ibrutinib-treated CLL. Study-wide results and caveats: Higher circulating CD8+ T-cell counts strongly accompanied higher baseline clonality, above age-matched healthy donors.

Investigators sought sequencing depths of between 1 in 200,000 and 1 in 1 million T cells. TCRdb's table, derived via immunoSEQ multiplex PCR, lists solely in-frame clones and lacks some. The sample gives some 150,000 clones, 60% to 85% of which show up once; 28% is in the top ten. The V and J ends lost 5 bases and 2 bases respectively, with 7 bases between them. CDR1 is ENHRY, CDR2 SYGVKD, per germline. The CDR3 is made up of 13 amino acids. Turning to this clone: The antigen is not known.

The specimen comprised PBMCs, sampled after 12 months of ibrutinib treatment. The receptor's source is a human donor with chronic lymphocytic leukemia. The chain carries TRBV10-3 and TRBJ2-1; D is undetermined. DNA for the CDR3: TGTGCCATCAGTCAAACAACCTACAATGAGCAGTTCTTC. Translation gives CAISQTTYNEQFF.